Detailed here is one T cell receptor (beta chain). The V gene's germline CDR1 is LGHNA and CDR2 YSLEER. Between the trimmed V and J ends, which lost 1 base and 1 base, there was a span of 13 bases. CDR3 length equals 16 residues. This entry comes from a study of T-cell reconstitution after alpha-beta-depleted transplantation in children. Preparation of the TCRbeta library was carried out with unique molecular identifiers. TCRdb processed the PCR reads anew with MiXCR; each CDR3 protein has one entry. This sample has around 370,000 distinct CDR3 sequences; about 17% occur once, and the top ten carry about 41%.

The chain links TRBV4-3 to TRBJ1-1; D perhaps matches TRBD1 (5 bases). Sequencing used PBMCs, mostly from graft donor cells, obtained 360 days after TCRalphabeta/CD19-depleted stem cell transplant. The TCR was taken from a male patient between 2 and 10 years old who had a stem cell transplant for acute lymphoblastic leukemia, so the T cells may come from the graft donor. CDR3 in amino acids: CASSQGPGRRNTEAFF. The CDR3 nucleotides are TGCGCCAGCAGCCAAGGCCCGGGACGGAGGAACACTGAAGCTTTCTTT.